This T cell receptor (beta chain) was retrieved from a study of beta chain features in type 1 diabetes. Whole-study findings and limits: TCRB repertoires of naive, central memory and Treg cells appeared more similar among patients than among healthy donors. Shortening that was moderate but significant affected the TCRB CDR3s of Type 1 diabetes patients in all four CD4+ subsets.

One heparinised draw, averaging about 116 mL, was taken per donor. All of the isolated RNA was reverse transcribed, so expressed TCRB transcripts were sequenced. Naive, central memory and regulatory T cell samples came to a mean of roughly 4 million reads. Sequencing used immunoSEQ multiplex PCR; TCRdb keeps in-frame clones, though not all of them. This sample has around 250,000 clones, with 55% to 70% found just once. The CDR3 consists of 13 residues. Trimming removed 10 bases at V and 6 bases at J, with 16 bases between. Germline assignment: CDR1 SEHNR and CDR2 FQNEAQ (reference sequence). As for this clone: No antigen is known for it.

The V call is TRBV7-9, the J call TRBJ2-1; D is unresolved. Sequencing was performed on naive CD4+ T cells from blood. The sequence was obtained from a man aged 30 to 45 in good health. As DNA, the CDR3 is TGTGCCACCAAAGACGGACGGAGCAATGAGCAGTTCTTC. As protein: CATKDGRSNEQFF.